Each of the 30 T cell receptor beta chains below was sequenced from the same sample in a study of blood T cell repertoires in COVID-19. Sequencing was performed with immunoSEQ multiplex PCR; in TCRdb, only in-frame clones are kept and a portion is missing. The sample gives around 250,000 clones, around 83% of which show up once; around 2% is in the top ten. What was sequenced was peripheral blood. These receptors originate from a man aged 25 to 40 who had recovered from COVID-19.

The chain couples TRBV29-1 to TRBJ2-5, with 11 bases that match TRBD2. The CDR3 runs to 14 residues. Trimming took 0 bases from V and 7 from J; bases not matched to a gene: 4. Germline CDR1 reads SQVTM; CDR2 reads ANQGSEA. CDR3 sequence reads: CSVEEASGGWTQYF. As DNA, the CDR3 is TGCAGCGTTGAAGAGGCTAGCGGGGGGTGGACCCAGTACTTC.

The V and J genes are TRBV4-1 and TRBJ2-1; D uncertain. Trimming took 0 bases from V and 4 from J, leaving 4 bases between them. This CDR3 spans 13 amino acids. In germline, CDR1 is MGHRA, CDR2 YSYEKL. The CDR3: CASSQDGYNEQFF. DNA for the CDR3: TGCGCCAGCAGCCAAGACGGTTACAATGAGCAGTTCTTC.

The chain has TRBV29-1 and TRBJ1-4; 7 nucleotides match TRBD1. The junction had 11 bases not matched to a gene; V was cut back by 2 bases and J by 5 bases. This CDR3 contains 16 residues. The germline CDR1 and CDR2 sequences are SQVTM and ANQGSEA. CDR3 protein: CSVELAGVTGNEKLFF. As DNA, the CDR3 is TGCAGCGTTGAATTAGCTGGCGTGACAGGGAATGAAAAACTGTTTTTT.

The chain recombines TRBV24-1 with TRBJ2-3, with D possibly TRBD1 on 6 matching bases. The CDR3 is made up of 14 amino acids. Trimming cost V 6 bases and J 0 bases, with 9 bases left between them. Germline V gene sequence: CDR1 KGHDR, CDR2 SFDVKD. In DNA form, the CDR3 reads TGTGCCACCAGTCACAGGGCGAGCACAGATACGCAGTATTTT. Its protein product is CATSHRASTDTQYF.

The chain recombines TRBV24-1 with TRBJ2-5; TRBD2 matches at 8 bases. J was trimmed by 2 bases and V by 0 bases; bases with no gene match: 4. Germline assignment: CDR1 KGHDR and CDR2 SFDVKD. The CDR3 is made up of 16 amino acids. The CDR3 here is CATSDLSGGGQETQYF. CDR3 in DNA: TGTGCCACCAGTGATTTGTCCGGGGGGGGACAAGAGACCCAGTACTTC.

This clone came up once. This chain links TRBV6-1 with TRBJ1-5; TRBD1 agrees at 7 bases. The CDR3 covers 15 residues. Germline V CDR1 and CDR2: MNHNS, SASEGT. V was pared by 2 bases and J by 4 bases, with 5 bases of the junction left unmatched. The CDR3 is CASSESGTVNQPQHF. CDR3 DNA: TGTGCCAGCAGTGAATCCGGGACAGTTAATCAGCCCCAGCATTTT.

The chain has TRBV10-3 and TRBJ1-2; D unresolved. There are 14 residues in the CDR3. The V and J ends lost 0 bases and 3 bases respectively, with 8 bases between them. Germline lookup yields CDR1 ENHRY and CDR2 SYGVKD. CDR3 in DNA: TGTGCCATCAGTGAGTCGACGACTGACTATGGCTACACCTTC. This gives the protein CAISESTTDYGYTF.

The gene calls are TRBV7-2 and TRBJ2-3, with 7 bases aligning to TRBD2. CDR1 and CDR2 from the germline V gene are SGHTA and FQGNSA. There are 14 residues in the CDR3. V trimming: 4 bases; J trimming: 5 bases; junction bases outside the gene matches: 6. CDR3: CASSWEGPGDTQYF. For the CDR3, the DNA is TGTGCCAGCAGCTGGGAGGGGCCAGGAGATACGCAGTATTTT.

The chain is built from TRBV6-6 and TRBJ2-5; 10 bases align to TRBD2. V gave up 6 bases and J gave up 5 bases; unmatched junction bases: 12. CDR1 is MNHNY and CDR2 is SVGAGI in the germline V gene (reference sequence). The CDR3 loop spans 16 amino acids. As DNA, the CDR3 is TGTGCCAGCAGGACTACGAAGCGGGGGGGCCGGGAGACCCAGTACTTC. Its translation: CASRTTKRGGRETQYF.

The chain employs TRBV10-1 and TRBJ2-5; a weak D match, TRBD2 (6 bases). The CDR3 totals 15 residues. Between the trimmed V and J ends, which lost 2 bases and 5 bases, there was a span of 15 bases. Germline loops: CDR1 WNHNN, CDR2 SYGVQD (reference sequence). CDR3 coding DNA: TGCGCCAGCAGTGAGGGTAGCGAGGGAGGCGAGACCCAGTACTTC. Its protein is CASSEGSEGGETQYF.

The CDR3: CASRERGVWETQYF. The DNA for the CDR3 is TGTGCCAGCAGGGAGCGGGGGGTCTGGGAGACCCAGTACTTC. The chain employs TRBV6-5 and TRBJ2-5, with 9 bases aligning to TRBD2. Germline assignment: CDR1 MNHEY and CDR2 SVGAGI. This CDR3 comprises 14 residues. Unmatched junction bases numbered 7, after V lost 6 bases and J lost 5 bases.

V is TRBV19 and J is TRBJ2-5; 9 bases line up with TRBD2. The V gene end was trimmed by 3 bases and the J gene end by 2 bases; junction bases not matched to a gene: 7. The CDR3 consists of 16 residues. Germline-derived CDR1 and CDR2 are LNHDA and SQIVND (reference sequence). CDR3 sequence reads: CASSISAGGNQETQYF. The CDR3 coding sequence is TGTGCCAGTAGTATCTCAGCGGGGGGAAATCAAGAGACCCAGTACTTC.

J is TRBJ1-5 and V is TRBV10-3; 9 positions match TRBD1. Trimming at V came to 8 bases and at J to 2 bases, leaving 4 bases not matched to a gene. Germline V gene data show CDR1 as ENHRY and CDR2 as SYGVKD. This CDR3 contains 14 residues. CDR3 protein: CAIGRQGGNQPQHF. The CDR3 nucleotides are TGTGCCATCGGAAGACAGGGGGGCAATCAGCCCCAGCATTTT.

The CDR3 reads CASSGYTGTEAFF. Written as DNA, the CDR3 is TGCGCCAGCAGTGGATACACGGGCACTGAAGCTTTCTTT. V and J are TRBV10-2 and TRBJ1-1; D remains unclear. The germline CDR1 and CDR2 sequences are WSHSY and SAAADI. The germline V and J ends were trimmed by 4 bases and 4 bases, with 10 bases remaining between them. CDR3 length equals 13 residues.

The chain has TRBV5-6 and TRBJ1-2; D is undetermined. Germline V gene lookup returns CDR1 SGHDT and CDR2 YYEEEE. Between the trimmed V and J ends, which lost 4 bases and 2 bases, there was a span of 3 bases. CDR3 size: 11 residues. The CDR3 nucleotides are TGTGCCAGCAGCCTAAACTATGGCTACACCTTC. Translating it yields CASSLNYGYTF.

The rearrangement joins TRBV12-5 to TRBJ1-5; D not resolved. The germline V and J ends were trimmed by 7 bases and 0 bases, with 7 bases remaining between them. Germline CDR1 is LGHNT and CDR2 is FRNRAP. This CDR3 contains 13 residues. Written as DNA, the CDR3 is TGTGCTAGTGCTGTAATTAGCAATCAGCCCCAGCATTTT. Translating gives CASAVISNQPQHF.

The CDR3 reads CASRRTGAVNTEAFF. CDR3 nucleotide sequence: TGTGCCAGCAGAAGGACAGGGGCGGTGAACACTGAAGCTTTCTTT. The chain recombines TRBV6-5 with TRBJ1-1; TRBD1 matches at 9 bases. Germline CDR1 MNHEY, CDR2 SVGAGI. After removal of 6 bases from V and 0 bases from J, the junction contained 5 bases not matched to a gene. There are 15 residues in the CDR3.

Here the CDR3 DNA reads TGTGCCAGTAGTCCCGACAGGGTGGATGGAAACACCATATATTTT. This codes for CASSPDRVDGNTIYF. The chain couples TRBV19 to TRBJ1-3; 7 bases align to TRBD1. The ends lost 5 bases at V and 3 bases at J; junction bases unmatched: 7. The germline CDR1 and CDR2 sequences are LNHDA and SQIVND (reference sequence). The CDR3 extends over 15 amino acids. The full variable domain, with the rest looked up from reference TRBV19 and TRBJ1-3, is DGGITQSPKYLFRKEGQNVTLSCEQNLNHDAMYWYRQDPGQGLRLIYYSQIVNDFQKGDIAEGYSVSREKKESFPLTVTSAQKNPTAFYLCASSPDRVDGNTIYFGEGSWLTVV.

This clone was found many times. The CDR3 coding sequence is TGTGCCAGCAGCCAAGTTAAAGGCGCGAAGGGGAACTATGGCTACACCTTC. Protein: CASSQVKGAKGNYGYTF. The chain is built from TRBV14 and TRBJ1-2; D is perhaps TRBD1 (5 bases). The V gene's germline CDR1 is SGHDN and CDR2 FVKESK. V lost 1 base and J lost 2, with 17 bases in between. The CDR3 has 17 residues.

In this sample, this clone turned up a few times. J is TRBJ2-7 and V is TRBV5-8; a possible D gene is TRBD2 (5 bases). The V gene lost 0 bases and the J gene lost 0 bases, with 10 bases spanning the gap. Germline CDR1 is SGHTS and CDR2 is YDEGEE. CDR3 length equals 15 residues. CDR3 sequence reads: CASSLGQAGSYEQYF. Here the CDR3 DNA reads TGTGCCAGCAGCTTGGGCCAGGCGGGCTCCTACGAGCAGTACTTC.

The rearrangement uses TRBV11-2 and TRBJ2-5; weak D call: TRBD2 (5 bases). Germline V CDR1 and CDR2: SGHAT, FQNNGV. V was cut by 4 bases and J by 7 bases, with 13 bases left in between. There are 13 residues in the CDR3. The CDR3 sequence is CASSSPRGGTQYF. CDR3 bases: TGTGCCAGCAGCTCACCCCGGGGTGGGACCCAGTACTTC.

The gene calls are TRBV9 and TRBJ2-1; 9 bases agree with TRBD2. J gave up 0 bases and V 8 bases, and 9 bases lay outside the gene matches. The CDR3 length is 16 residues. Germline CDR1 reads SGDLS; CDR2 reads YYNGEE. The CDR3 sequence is CASAGGSSFSYNEQFF. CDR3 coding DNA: TGTGCCAGTGCGGGGGGGTCCTCCTTCTCCTACAATGAGCAGTTCTTC.

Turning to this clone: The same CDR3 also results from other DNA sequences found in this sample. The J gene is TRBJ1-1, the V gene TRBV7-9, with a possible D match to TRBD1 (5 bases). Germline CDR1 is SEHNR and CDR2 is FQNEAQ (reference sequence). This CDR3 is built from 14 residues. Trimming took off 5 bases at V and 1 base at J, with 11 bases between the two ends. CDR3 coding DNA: TGTGCCAGCAGCCCCCGCGGGGGGAACACTGAAGCTTTCTTT. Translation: CASSPRGGNTEAFF.

The CDR3 loop is CASSQDSGGNSYEQYF. CDR3 nucleotides: TGCGCCAGCAGCCAAGATAGCGGGGGAAACTCCTACGAGCAGTACTTC. The rearrangement joins TRBV4-1 to TRBJ2-7; 9 bases match TRBD2. Germline CDR1 is MGHRA and CDR2 is YSYEKL. V was clipped by 0 bases and J by 0 bases; unmatched bases: 3. The CDR3 contains 16 residues.

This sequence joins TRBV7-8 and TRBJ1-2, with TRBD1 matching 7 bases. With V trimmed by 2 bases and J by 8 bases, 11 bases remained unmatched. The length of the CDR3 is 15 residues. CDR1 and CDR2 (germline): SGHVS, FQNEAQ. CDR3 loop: CASSLSPGQRYGYTF. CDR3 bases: TGTGCCAGCAGCTTAAGTCCGGGACAGCGCTACGGCTACACCTTC.

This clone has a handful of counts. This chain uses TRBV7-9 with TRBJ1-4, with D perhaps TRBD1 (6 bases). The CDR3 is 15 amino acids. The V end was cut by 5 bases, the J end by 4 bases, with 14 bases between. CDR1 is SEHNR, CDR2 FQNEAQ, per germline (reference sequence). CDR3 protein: CASSPTGSGNEKLFF. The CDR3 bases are TGTGCCAGCAGCCCCACAGGGTCTGGTAATGAAAAACTGTTTTTT.

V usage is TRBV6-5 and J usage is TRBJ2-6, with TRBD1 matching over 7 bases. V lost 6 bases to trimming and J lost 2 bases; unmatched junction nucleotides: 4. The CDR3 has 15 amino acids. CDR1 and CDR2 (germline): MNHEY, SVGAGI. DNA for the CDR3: TGTGCCAGCAGCCATACAGGGGCTGGGGCCAACGTCCTGACTTTC. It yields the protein CASSHTGAGANVLTF.

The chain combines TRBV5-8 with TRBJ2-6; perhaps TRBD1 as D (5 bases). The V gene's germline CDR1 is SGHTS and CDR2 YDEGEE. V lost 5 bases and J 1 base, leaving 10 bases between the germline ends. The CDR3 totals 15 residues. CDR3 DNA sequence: TGTGCCAGCAGATTGTCAGGGTCTGGGGCCAACGTCCTGACTTTC. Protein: CASRLSGSGANVLTF.

DNA of the CDR3: TGTGCCAGCAGCCAAGACAGGGTCCAAACCTACAATGAGCAGTTCTTC. Protein sequence: CASSQDRVQTYNEQFF. V usage is TRBV4-2 and J usage is TRBJ2-1, with D possibly matching TRBD1 (5 bases). Germline V CDR1 and CDR2: LGHNA, YNFKEQ. This CDR3 contains 16 residues. Trimming removed 0 bases from V and 2 bases from J, with 11 bases in between.

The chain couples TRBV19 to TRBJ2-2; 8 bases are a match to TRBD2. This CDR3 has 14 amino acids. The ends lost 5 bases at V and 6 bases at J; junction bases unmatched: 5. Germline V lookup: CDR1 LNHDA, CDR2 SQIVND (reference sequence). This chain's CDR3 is CASSSVGGAGELFF. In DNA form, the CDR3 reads TGTGCCAGTAGTTCGGTCGGGGGGGCCGGGGAGCTGTTTTTT.